This T cell receptor (beta chain) was captured in a study of T cells in Graves' hyperthyroidism and ophthalmopathy. The CDR3 regions of TCR beta were amplified from RNA transcripts. The HTBI primer set served for first-round RT-PCR of the TCR CDR3. From the multiplex PCR reads, TCRdb called clonotypes with MiXCR, one entry per CDR3 protein. This sample has fewer than 600,000 distinct CDR3 sequences, with 14% found just once. These patients, aged 18 to 65, had recently diagnosed hyperthyroidism lasting under 2 months. Isolation of PBMCs was performed on roughly 9 ml fresh peripheral blood. This CDR3 comprises 16 residues. The J segment lost 6 bases and the V segment lost 3 bases, leaving 4 bases of the junction unmatched. CDR1 and CDR2 (germline): MNHGY, SVAAGI. Regarding the study as a whole: Blood also carried most thyroid clonotypes expanded above 0.001.

Of note for this clonotype: Its target is unknown.

The sample comprised blood. This chain connects TRBV6-9 to TRBJ2-2; 13 bases are shared with TRBD2. The TCR comes from a woman in her 40s with Graves' hyperthyroidism. The CDR3 nucleotides read TGTGCCAGCAGTTACCGGACTAGCGGGAGTGCCGGGGAGCTGTTTTTT. This sequence encodes CASSYRTSGSAGELFF.